These 27 T cell receptor beta chains share one sample of origin, sequenced in a study of early T cells in non-severe SARS-CoV-2 infection. MiXCR, run by TCRdb on the 5' RACE reads, gives a single entry per CDR3 protein. The data contain about 70,000 distinct CDR3 sequences, about 11% of them singletons. Specimen: whole blood. The receptors were sampled from an adult who was a healthcare worker with PCR-confirmed SARS-CoV-2 infection or an uninfected control (not recorded which).

In regard to this clonotype: Germline is not matched at one junction end, which may reflect a read error. The rearrangement uses TRBV18 and TRBJ2-1, with D uncertain. CDR3 length: 14 amino acids. Germline V CDR1 and CDR2: KGHSH, LQKENI. The CDR3 DNA follows: TGTGCCAACTCACCATTCCAGGACTACAATGAGCAGTTCTTC. Translated: CANSPFQDYNEQFF.

The table lists this clonotype with a few counts. The chain uses TRBV12-3 or TRBV12-4 and TRBJ2-3; 10 bases are shared with TRBD2. The CDR3 is made up of 17 amino acids. The trim removed 4 bases at V and 0 bases at J, leaving 7 bases unmatched. The chain's CDR3 is CASSSRTSGVSTDTQYF. CDR3 coding DNA: TGTGCCAGCAGTTCTCGAACTAGCGGGGTTAGCACAGATACGCAGTATTTT.

J is TRBJ1-4 and V is TRBV7-2; TRBD1 is a possible D gene (5 bases). Trimming left V 0 bases short and J 4 bases short, with 27 bases between. CDR1 and CDR2 from the germline V gene are SGHTA and FQGNSA. This CDR3 has 21 amino acids. Written as DNA, the CDR3 is TGTGCCAGCAGCTTAGCTGCCGGCATTTCCTCATGGGACCTCCTTAATGAAAAACTGTTTTTT. Protein product: CASSLAAGISSWDLLNEKLFF.

This clonotype was observed many times. This chain links TRBV6-4 with TRBJ1-1; 8 nucleotides agree with TRBD1. Germline trimming cut 5 bases from V and 5 bases from J; bases unmatched to any gene: 7. This CDR3 is 14 amino acids long. Per the germline V gene, CDR1 is MRHNA and CDR2 is SNTAGT. The CDR3 nucleotides are TGTGCCAGCAGTCCATCCAGGGGGCAAACTGAAGCTTTCTTT. Translated: CASSPSRGQTEAFF.

This clonotype was counted many times. J is TRBJ1-1 and V is TRBV4-1; D possibly corresponds to TRBD1 (5 bases). The CDR3 is 14 residues long. Germline V lookup: CDR1 MGHRA, CDR2 YSYEKL. V was pared by 4 bases and J by 1 base, with 10 bases between. As DNA, the CDR3 is TGCGCCAGCAGCCCATTTGGACAGAACACTGAAGCTTTCTTT. Amino acid sequence: CASSPFGQNTEAFF.

This rearrangement joins TRBV6-5 to TRBJ1-5; TRBD1 might be the D (6 bases). Germline V gene lookup returns CDR1 MNHEY and CDR2 SVGAGI. Trimming removed 6 bases from V and 2 bases from J, with 17 bases in between. This CDR3 spans 16 amino acids. CDR3 loop: CASRMGGGAGNQPQHF. The CDR3 DNA reads TGTGCCAGCAGGATGGGTGGGGGCGCGGGCAATCAGCCCCAGCATTTT.

This clonotype was seen more than once but under ten times. This chain uses TRBV7-3 with TRBJ2-2; 7 bases align to TRBD1. The CDR3 is 15 amino acids. The germline gives CDR1 SGHTA, CDR2 FQGTGA. Trimming took 5 bases from V and 4 from J; bases not matched to a gene: 7. CDR3 in amino acids: CASSRDRTSTGELFF. The CDR3 nucleotides read TGTGCCAGCAGCCGGGACAGAACCTCCACCGGGGAGCTGTTTTTT.

The CDR3 loop reads CASSPDRFNEKLFF. The CDR3 DNA follows: TGTGCCAGCAGTCCCGACAGATTTAATGAAAAACTGTTTTTT. This chain connects TRBV2 to TRBJ1-4, with a weak D call TRBD1 (5 bases). The CDR3 loop spans 14 amino acids. V was clipped by 5 bases and J by 4 bases, with 11 bases between them. Germline values: CDR1 SNHLY, CDR2 FYNNEI.

There are many counts of this clonotype. The chain couples TRBV7-3 to TRBJ2-1, with D possibly called TRBD1 or TRBD2 (5 bases each). From germline, CDR1 is SGHTA and CDR2 FQGTGA. The CDR3 has 14 residues. V was clipped by 5 bases and J by 3 bases, with 11 bases between them. Here the CDR3 DNA reads TGTGCCAGCAGCAGGGACGCGAGCTACAATGAGCAGTTCTTC. It specifies CASSRDASYNEQFF.

The chain joins TRBV6-1 to TRBJ2-2, with TRBD2 as a possible D gene (5 bases). The ends were cut back, 4 bases at V and 3 bases at J, with 12 bases in the middle. The CDR3 runs 15 residues. CDR1 is MNHNS, CDR2 SASEGT, per germline. The CDR3 DNA sequence: TGTGCCAGCAGTGGGGGAGTTTCCTACACCGGGGAGCTGTTTTTT. It encodes CASSGGVSYTGELFF.

The V call is TRBV10-3, the J call TRBJ1-5; no reliable D call. Trimming pared 0 bases from V and 5 bases from J, leaving 8 bases between. CDR3 size: 14 residues. CDR1 and CDR2 from the germline V gene are ENHRY and SYGVKD. The CDR3 bases are TGTGCCATCAGTGAGTCGAACAGTGATCAGCCCCAGCATTTT. This translates into CAISESNSDQPQHF.

Many counts were recorded for this clonotype. The chain carries TRBV7-9 and TRBJ2-7; D ambiguous. Trimming removed 0 bases from V and 2 bases from J, with 11 bases in between. The germline V gene encodes CDR1 SEHNR and CDR2 FQNEAQ (reference sequence). The CDR3 is made up of 15 amino acids. This CDR3 is CASSLAFSKAYEQYF. CDR3 sequence (DNA): TGTGCCAGCAGCTTAGCTTTCAGTAAGGCCTACGAGCAGTACTTC.

This clonotype was observed many times. The gene calls are TRBV6-6 and TRBJ2-3, with 11 bases identical to TRBD2. The CDR3 has 15 amino acids. Unmatched junction bases numbered 6, after V lost 6 bases and J lost 4 bases. Per germline, CDR1 MNHNY and CDR2 SVGAGI (reference sequence). The CDR3 region is CASSPFSGGADTQYF. The CDR3 bases are TGTGCCAGCAGCCCGTTTAGCGGGGGGGCAGATACGCAGTATTTT.

The chain recombines TRBV29-1 with TRBJ1-2, with D tentatively TRBD1 (5 bases). The V gene lost 7 bases and the J gene lost 2 bases, with 11 bases spanning the gap. The germline CDR1 and CDR2 sequences are SQVTM and ANQGSEA. The CDR3 length is 12 residues. The DNA for the CDR3 is TGCAGCGACCGGGACGCCAACTATGGCTACACCTTC. Its translation: CSDRDANYGYTF.

This clonotype has at least ten counts. J is TRBJ2-1 and V is TRBV7-3, with 8 bases identical to TRBD1. The CDR3 is 17 residues long. The V gene end was trimmed by 0 bases and the J gene end by 6 bases; junction bases not matched to a gene: 10. The germline gives CDR1 SGHTA, CDR2 FQGTGA. The CDR3 DNA sequence: TGTGCCAGCAGCTTAACTGGGGCATCTGACAGGGGCAATGAGCAGTTCTTC. Its protein is CASSLTGASDRGNEQFF.

This clonotype was detected ten times or more. J is TRBJ2-7 and V is TRBV7-6; TRBD2 is a possible D gene (5 bases). Germline V gene data show CDR1 as SGHVS and CDR2 as FNYEAQ. V shed 1 base and J shed 9 bases, with 7 bases lying between them. The CDR3 covers 11 residues. In DNA form, the CDR3 reads TGTGCCAGCAGCTTAGTCGGGGTGCAGTACTTC. Its protein is CASSLVGVQYF.

The genes are TRBV3-1 and TRBJ2-3, with a tentative D call TRBD2 (5 bases). The germline CDR1 and CDR2 sequences are LGHDT and YNNKEL (reference sequence). The CDR3 totals 13 residues. With 2 bases removed from V and 3 bases from J, the gap between germline ends came to 6 bases. CDR3 in DNA: TGTGCCAGCAGCCAACGGACTACAGATACGCAGTATTTT. Protein product: CASSQRTTDTQYF.

The J gene is TRBJ1-6, the V gene TRBV12-3 or TRBV12-4; D gene ambiguous. Trimming pared 3 bases from V and 8 bases from J, leaving 11 bases between. This CDR3 is 14 amino acids long. CDR3 sequence: CASSLELGYSPLHF. CDR3 nucleotides: TGTGCCAGCAGTTTGGAACTAGGTTATTCACCCCTCCACTTT.

This chain joins TRBV27 and TRBJ2-5; possibly TRBD2 for D (5 bases). V lost 2 bases to trimming and J lost 5 bases, with 9 bases between them. Germline V CDR1 and CDR2: MNHEY, SMNVEV (reference sequence). This CDR3 has 13 amino acids. This CDR3 reads CASSLARGETQYF. The CDR3 nucleotides are TGTGCCAGCAGTTTAGCTCGGGGTGAGACCCAGTACTTC.

The table lists this clonotype with a few counts. The chain links TRBV3-2 to TRBJ1-5; the D segment call TRBD1 is taken from the table without a DNA check. TRBV3-2 represents a pseudogene. The CDR3 covers 14 residues. The CDR3 bases are TGTGCCAGCGAGACAGCCTGGGGCAATCAGCCCCAGCATTTT. This sequence encodes CASETAWGNQPQHF.

This clonotype was seen at least ten times. The rearrangement uses TRBV6-5 and TRBJ2-7, with 9 bases lining up with TRBD1. The V gene's germline CDR1 is MNHEY and CDR2 SVGAGI. The CDR3 extends over 14 amino acids. With 6 bases clipped from V and 5 bases from J, the junction kept 8 bases outside the gene matches. The CDR3 coding sequence is TGTGCCAGCAGAGGAGCTACAGGGGGCCACGAGCAGTACTTC. Amino acids: CASRGATGGHEQYF.

This clonotype was seen a handful of times. The rearrangement links TRBV11-3 to TRBJ2-3; D is undetermined. V dropped 0 bases and J dropped 6 bases, with 4 bases sitting between them. Germline CDR1 and CDR2: SGHNT and YENEEA. The CDR3 length is 12 residues. The CDR3 loop is CASSLDSDTQYF. DNA of the CDR3: TGTGCCAGCAGCTTAGATTCCGATACGCAGTATTTT.

In its sample, this clonotype was seen many times. The chain combines TRBV10-3 with TRBJ1-6; D not resolved. V was trimmed by 2 bases and J by 6 bases, leaving 11 bases between them. The CDR3 sequence is 15 residues long. Germline-derived CDR1 and CDR2 are ENHRY and SYGVKD. The CDR3 sequence: CAISEVARPNSPLHF. CDR3 nucleotide sequence: TGTGCCATCAGTGAGGTGGCCCGACCTAATTCACCCCTCCACTTT.

The chain joins TRBV6-6 to TRBJ1-2; D not certain. The CDR3 sequence is 15 residues long. Between the trimmed V and J ends, which lost 6 bases and 5 bases, there was a span of 19 bases. From germline, CDR1 is MNHNY and CDR2 SVGAGI (reference sequence). The CDR3 bases are TGTGCCAGCAGCTCCTCCGGGCAGAAAATATATGGCTACACCTTC. Encoded protein: CASSSSGQKIYGYTF.

This clonotype appeared a few times. The V and J genes are TRBV7-6 and TRBJ2-2; no firm D call. The germline gives CDR1 SGHVS, CDR2 FNYEAQ. CDR3 length equals 17 residues. Trimming removed 1 base from V and 1 base from J, with 13 bases in between. The CDR3 loop is CASSLVRATLNTGELFF. For the CDR3, the DNA is TGTGCCAGCAGCTTAGTGAGAGCGACCCTGAACACCGGGGAGCTGTTTTTT.

The table lists this clonotype with a few counts. V gene TRBV6-5 combines with J gene TRBJ2-1; D is possibly TRBD2 (7 bases). V lost 4 bases and J lost 5, with 12 bases in between. Per germline, CDR1 MNHEY and CDR2 SVGAGI. The CDR3 runs 14 residues. The CDR3 loop is CASSSRGAHNEQFF. The CDR3 DNA is TGTGCCAGCAGTTCCCGGGGGGCTCACAATGAGCAGTTCTTC.

This clonotype showed up just a few times. The chain employs TRBV19 and TRBJ2-1; D perhaps matches TRBD2 (5 bases). The V end was cut by 7 bases, the J end by 4 bases, with 23 bases between. From germline, CDR1 is LNHDA and CDR2 SQIVND (reference sequence). This CDR3 spans 17 amino acids. The CDR3 coding sequence is TGTGCCAGTACCCCCTATTACGGGGAGACCTTTTACAATGAGCAGTTCTTC. Translated: CASTPYYGETFYNEQFF.